This TCR beta chain stems from a study of cytomegalovirus exposure and HLA in healthy donors. Study findings and constraints: According to an earlier analysis, most TCR beta V segments yielded productive rearrangements about 90% or about 30% of the time. The authors assumed roughly uniform sequencing depth across donors for presence/absence analyses.

Only one count was recorded for this clone. What it binds is unknown. Germline V lookup: CDR1 LNHDA, CDR2 SQIVND (reference sequence). The CDR3 is 11 amino acids. The V end lost 10 bases, the J end lost 4 bases, and 11 bases lay between the germline ends. Both 60 Vbeta primers and 13 Jbeta primers went into the PCR. Sequenced by immunoSEQ multiplex PCR; TCRdb stores in-frame clones only, minus some. The data show 90,000 or so clones, with around 74% seen just once and about 9.4% held by the top ten. Sequencing input: PBMCs. This chain links TRBV19 with TRBJ2-7; maybe TRBD1 (5 bases). This clonotype originated in a man aged 25 to 45 in good health and CMV-seropositive. DNA of the CDR3: TGTGCCACCGCGGACACGTACGAGCAGTACTTC. Its translation is CATADTYEQYF.